This TCR beta chain emerged from a study of T-cell memory formation after mild COVID-19. Findings of the study overall: Memory sampled before infection contained some responding clones, suggesting cross-reactive memory joined. Clones contracting day 15 to 85 were balanced CD4/CD8; later expanders leaned CD4+.

Germline lookup yields CDR1 MNHNS and CDR2 SASEGT. This CDR3 has 14 residues. V was pared by 0 bases and J by 5 bases, with 10 bases between. MiXCR, run by TCRdb on the 5' RACE reads, gives a single entry per CDR3 protein. The sample shows 27,000 or so distinct CDR3 sequences, about 8% of them seen only once. This clonotype has more than one count but fewer than ten. Its specificity is unknown. J is TRBJ1-1 and V is TRBV6-1, with unresolved D. The TCR was taken from an adult woman who had mild COVID-19 (a few samples of this study predate the infection). Cell type and time point are not known. The material sequenced was PBMCs or a T cell subset sorted from them (not recorded which). CDR3 DNA: TGTGCCAGCAGTGAAGCGTGGGGTAGGACTGAAGCTTTCTTT. Translated, it gives CASSEAWGRTEAFF.